This T cell receptor (beta chain) came from a study of T cell changes during pregnancy in multiple sclerosis. Profiling relied on immunoSEQ multiplex PCR, and the TCRdb table lists in-frame clones only, not all of them. Altogether 35,000 to 45,000 clones are present, around nine tenths being singletons, with the ten largest covering 7.8%. CDR1 is SNHLY, CDR2 FYNNEI, per germline. The CDR3 has 14 residues. The V and J ends lost 5 bases and 4 bases, in that order; junction bases with no gene match: 5. This clonotype was sampled from a female donor with multiple sclerosis, enrolled in a pregnancy study. The rearrangement joins TRBV2 to TRBJ1-2, with TRBD1 matching 9 bases. The material sequenced was CD8+ T cells from peripheral blood mononuclear cells, taken before pregnancy. CDR3 residues: CASSWTGDIYGYTF. The CDR3 bases are TGTGCCAGCAGTTGGACAGGGGATATCTATGGCTACACCTTC.